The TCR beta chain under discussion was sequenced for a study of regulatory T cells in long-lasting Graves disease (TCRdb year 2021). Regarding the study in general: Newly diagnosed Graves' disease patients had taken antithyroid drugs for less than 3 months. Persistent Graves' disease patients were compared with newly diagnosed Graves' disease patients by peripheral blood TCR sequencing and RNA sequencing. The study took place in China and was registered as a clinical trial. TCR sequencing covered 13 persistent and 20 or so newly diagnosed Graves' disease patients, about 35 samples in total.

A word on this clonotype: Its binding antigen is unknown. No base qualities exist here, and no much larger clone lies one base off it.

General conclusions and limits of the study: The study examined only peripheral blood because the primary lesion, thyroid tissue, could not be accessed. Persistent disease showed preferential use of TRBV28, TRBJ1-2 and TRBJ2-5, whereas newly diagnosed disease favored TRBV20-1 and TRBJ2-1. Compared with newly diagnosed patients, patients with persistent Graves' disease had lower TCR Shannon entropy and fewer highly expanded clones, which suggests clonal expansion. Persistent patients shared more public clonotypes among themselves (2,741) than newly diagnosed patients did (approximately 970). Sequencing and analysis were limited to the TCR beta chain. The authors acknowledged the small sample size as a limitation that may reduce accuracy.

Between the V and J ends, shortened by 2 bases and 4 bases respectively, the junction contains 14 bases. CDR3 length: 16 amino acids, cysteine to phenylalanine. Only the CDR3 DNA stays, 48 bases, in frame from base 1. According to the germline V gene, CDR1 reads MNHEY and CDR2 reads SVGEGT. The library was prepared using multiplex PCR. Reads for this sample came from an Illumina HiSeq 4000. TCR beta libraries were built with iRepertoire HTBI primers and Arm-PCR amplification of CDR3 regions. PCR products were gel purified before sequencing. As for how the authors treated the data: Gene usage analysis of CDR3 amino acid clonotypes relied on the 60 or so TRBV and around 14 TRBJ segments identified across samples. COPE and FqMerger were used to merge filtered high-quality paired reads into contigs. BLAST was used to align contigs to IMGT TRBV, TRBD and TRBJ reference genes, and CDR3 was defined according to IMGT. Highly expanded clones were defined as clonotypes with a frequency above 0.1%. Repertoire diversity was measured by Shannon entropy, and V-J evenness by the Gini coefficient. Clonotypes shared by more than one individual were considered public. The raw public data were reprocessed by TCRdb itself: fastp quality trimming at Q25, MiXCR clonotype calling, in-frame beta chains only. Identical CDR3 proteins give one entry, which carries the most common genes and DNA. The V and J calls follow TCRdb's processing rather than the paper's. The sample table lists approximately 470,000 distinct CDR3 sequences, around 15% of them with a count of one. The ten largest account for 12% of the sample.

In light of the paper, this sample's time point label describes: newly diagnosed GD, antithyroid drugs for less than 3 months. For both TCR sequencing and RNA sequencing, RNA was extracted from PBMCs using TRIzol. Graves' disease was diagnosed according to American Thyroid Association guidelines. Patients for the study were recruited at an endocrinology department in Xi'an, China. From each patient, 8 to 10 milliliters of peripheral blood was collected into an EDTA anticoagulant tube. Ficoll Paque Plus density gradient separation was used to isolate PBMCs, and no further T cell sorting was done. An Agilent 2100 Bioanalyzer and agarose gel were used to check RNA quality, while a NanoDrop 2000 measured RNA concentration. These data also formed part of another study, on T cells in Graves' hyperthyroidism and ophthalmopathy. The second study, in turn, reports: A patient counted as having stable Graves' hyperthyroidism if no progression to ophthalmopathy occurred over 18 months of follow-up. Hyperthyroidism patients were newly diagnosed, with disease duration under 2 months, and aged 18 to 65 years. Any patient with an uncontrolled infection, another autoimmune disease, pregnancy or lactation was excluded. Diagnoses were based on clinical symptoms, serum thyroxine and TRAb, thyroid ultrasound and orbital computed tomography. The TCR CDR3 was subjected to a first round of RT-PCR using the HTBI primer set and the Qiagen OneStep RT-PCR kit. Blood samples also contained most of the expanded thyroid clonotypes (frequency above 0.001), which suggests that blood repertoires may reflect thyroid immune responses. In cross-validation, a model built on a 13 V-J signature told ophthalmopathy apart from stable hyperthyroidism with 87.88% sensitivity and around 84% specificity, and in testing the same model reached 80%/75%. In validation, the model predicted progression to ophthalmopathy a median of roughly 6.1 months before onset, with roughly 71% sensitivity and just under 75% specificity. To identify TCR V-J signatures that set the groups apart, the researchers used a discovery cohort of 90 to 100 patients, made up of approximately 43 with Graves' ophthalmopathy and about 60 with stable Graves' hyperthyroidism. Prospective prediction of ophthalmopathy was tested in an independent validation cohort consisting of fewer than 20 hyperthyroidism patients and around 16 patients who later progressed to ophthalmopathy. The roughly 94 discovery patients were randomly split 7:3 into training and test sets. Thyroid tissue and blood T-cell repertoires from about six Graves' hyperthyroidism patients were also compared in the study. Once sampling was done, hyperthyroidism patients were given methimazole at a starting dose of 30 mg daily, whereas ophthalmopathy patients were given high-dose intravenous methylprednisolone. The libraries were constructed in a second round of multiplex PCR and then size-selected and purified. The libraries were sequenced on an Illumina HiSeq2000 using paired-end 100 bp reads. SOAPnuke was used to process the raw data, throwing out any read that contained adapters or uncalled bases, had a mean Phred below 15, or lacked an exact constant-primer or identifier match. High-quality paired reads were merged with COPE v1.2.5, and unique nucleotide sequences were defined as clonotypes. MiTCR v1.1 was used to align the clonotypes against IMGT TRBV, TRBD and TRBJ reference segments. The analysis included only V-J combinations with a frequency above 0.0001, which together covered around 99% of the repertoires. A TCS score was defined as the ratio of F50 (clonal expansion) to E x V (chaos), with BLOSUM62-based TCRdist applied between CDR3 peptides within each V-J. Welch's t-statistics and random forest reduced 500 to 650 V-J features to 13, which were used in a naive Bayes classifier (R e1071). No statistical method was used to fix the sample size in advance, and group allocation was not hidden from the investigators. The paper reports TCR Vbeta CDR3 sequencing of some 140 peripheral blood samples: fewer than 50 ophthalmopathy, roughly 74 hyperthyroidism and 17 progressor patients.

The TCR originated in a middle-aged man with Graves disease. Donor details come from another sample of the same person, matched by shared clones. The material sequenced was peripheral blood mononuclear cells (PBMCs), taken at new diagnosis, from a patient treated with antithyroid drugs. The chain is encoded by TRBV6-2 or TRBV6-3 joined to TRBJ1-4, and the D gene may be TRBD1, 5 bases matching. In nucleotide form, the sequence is TGTGCCAGCAGTTACCAACCCCGGGACCGTAATGAAAAACTGTTTTTT. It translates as CASSYQPRDRNEKLFF.